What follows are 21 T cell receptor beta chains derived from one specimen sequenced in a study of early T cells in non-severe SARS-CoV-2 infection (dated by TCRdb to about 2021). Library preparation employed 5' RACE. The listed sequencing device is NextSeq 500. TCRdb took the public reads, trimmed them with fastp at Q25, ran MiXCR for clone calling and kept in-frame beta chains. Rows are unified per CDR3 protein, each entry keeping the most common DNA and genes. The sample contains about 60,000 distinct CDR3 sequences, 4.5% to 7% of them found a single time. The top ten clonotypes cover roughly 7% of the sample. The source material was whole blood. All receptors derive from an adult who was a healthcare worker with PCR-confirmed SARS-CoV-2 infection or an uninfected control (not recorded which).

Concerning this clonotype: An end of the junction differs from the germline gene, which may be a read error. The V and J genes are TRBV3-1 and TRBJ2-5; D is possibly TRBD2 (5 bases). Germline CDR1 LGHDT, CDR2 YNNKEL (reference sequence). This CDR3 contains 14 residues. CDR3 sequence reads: CTSSLRTGQETQYF. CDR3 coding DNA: TGTACCAGCAGCCTCCGGACTGGCCAAGAGACCCAGTACTTC.

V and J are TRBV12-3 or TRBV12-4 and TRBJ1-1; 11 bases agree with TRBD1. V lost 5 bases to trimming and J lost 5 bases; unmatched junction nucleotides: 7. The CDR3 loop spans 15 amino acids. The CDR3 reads CASSQGQGGRTEAFF. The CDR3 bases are TGTGCCAGCAGTCAGGGACAGGGGGGGAGGACTGAAGCTTTCTTT.

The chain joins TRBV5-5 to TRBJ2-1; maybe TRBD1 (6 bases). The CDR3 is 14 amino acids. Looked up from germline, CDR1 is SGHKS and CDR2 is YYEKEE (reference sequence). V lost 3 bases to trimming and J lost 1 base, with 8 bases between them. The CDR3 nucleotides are TGTGCCAGCAGCTCAGGACAGTCCTACAATGAGCAGTTCTTC. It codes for CASSSGQSYNEQFF.

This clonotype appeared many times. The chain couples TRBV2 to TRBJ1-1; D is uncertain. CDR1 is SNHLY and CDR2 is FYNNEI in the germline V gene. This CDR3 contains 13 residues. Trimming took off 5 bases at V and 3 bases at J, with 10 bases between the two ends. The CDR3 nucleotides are TGTGCCAGCAGTCCGTGGGTCTACACTGAAGCTTTCTTT. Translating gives CASSPWVYTEAFF.

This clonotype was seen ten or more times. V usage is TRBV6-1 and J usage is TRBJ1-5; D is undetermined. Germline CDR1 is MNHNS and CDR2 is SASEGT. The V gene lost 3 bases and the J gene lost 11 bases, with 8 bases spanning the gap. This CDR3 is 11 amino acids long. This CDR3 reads CASSEDQAQHF. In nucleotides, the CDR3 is TGTGCCAGCAGTGAGGACCAAGCCCAGCATTTT.

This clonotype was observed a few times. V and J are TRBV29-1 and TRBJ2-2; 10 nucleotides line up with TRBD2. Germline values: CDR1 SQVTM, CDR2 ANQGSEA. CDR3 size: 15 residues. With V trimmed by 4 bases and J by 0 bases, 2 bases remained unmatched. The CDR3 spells CSVVAGGTNTGELFF. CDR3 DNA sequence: TGCAGCGTTGTAGCGGGAGGAACGAACACCGGGGAGCTGTTTTTT.

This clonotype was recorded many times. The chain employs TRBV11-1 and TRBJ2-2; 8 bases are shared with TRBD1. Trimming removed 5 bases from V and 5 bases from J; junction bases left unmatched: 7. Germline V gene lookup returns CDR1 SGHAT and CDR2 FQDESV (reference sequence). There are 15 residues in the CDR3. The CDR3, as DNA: TGTGCCAGCAGCCCCGGACAGGGAAAAACCGGGGAGCTGTTTTTT. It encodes CASSPGQGKTGELFF.

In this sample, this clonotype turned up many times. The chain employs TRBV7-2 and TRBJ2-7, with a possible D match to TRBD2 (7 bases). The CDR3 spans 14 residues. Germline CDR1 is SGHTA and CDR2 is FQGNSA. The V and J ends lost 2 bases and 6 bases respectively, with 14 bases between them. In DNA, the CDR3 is TGTGCCAGCAGCTTAAGAGGGGGGGCCGCCGAGCAGTACTTC. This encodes CASSLRGGAAEQYF. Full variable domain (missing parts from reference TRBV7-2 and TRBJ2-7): GAGVSQSPSNKVTEKGKDVELRCDPISGHTALYWYRQSLGQGLEFLIYFQGNSAPDKSGLPSDRFSAERTGGSVSTLTIQRTQQEDSAVYLCASSLRGGAAEQYFGPGTRLTVT.

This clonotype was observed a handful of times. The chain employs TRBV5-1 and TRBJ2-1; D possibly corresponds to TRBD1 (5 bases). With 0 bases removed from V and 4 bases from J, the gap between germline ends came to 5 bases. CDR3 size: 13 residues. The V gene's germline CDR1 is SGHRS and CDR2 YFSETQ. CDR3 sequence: CASSLGQYNEQFF. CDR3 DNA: TGCGCCAGCAGCTTGGGACAGTACAATGAGCAGTTCTTC.

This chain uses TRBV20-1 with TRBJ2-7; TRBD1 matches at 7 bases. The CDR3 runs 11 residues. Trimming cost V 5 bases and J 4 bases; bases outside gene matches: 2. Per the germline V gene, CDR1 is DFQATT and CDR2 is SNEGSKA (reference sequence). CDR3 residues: CSAQDRYEQYF. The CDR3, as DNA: TGCAGTGCTCAGGACAGGTACGAGCAGTACTTC.

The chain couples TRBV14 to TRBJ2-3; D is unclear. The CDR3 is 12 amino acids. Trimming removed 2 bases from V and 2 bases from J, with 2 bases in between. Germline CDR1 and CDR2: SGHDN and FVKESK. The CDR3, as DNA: TGTGCCAGCAGCCAACCCACAGATACGCAGTATTTT. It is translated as CASSQPTDTQYF.

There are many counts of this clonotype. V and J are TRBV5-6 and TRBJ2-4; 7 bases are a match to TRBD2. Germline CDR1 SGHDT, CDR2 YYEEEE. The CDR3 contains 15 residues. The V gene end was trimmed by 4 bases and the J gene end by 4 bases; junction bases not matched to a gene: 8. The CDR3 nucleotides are TGTGCCAGCAGCGTCTTGGCGGGGGATAAAAACATTCAGTACTTC. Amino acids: CASSVLAGDKNIQYF.

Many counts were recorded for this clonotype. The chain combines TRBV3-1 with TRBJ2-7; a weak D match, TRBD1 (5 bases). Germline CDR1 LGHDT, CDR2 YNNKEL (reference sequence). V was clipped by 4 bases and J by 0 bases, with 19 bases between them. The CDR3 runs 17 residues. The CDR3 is CASSLTGRQPSSYEQYF. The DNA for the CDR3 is TGTGCCAGCAGCCTTACCGGACGACAGCCAAGCTCCTACGAGCAGTACTTC.

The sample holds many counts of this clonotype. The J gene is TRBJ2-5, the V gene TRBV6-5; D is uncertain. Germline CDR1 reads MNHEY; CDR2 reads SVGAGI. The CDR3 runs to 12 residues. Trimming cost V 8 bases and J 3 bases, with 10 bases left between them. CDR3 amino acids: CASRRSEETQYF. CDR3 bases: TGTGCCAGCCGACGGTCTGAAGAGACCCAGTACTTC.

CDR3 nucleotide sequence: TGTGCCAGCAGCTTAGTCGGGACTAGCGGGGGCTACGAGCAGTACTTC. Its translation: CASSLVGTSGGYEQYF. V is TRBV7-2 and J is TRBJ2-7, with 14 bases matching TRBD2. With V trimmed by 1 base and J by 3 bases, 2 bases remained unmatched. Germline lookup yields CDR1 SGHTA and CDR2 FQGNSA. The CDR3 runs 16 residues. Full variable domain (outside the CDR3, taken from reference TRBV7-2 and TRBJ2-7): GAGVSQSPSNKVTEKGKDVELRCDPISGHTALYWYRQSLGQGLEFLIYFQGNSAPDKSGLPSDRFSAERTGGSVSTLTIQRTQQEDSAVYLCASSLVGTSGGYEQYFGPGTRLTVT.

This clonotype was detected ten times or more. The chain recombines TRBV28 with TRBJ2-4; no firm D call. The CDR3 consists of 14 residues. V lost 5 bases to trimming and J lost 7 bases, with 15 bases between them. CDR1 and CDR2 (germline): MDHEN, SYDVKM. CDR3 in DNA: TGTGCCAGCAGTCCTTCTCGATCTGGGAACATTCAGTACTTC. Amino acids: CASSPSRSGNIQYF.

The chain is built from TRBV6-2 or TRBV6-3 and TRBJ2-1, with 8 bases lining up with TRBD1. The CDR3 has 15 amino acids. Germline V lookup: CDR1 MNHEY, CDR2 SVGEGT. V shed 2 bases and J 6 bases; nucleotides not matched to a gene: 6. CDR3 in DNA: TGTGCCAGCAGTTACGCCAGGGGGCTACTCAATGAGCAGTTCTTC. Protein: CASSYARGLLNEQFF.

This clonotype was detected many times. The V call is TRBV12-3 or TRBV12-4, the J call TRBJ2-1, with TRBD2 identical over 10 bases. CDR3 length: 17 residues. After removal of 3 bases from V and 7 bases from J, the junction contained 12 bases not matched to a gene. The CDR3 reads CASSFRRAGGPGNEQFF. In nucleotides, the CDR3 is TGTGCCAGCAGTTTCCGACGAGCGGGAGGGCCGGGGAATGAGCAGTTCTTC.

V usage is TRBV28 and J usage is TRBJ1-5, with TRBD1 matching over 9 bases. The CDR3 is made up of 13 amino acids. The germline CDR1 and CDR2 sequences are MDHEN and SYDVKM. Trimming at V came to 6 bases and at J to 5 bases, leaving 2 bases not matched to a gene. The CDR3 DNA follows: TGTGCCAGCAGCCGGGACAGGGATCAGCCCCAGCATTTT. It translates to CASSRDRDQPQHF.

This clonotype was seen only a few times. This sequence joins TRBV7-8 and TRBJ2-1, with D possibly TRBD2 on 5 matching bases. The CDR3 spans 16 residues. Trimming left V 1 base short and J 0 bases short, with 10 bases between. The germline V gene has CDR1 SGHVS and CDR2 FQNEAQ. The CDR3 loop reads CASSLEVASSYNEQFF. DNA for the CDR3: TGTGCCAGCAGCTTAGAGGTAGCGAGCTCCTACAATGAGCAGTTCTTC.

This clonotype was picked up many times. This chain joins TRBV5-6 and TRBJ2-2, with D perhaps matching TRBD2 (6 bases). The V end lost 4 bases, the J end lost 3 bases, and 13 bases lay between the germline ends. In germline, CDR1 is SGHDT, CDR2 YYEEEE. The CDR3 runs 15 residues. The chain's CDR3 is CASSAGTFYTGELFF. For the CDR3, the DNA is TGTGCCAGCAGCGCCGGGACTTTTTACACCGGGGAGCTGTTTTTT.